Listed below are T cell receptor beta chains from one sample, sequenced in a study of regulatory dendritic cells for organ transplantation. The repertoire was sequenced with immunoSEQ multiplex PCR; TCRdb's copy has only in-frame clones and lacks some. The sample records approximately 19,000 clones, 74% being singletons. Sequenced material: memory CD4+ T cells from blood. These TCRs come from a human donor in good health. Both conserved end residues are part of each CDR3. D genes are given only for firm matches. Part of the rows lack a size; the others show once, few, many or a class for expanded clones.

NA	NA	TRBV21-1	TRBJ1-5	CASSKVLLTGDSNQPQHF	TGTGCCAGCAGCAAAGTTTTGTTGACAGGAGATAGCAATCAGCCCCAGCATTTT
once	TRBD1	TRBV4-2	TRBJ2-2	CASRPLDRGRGTGELFF	TGTGCCAGCAGACCACTGGACAGGGGGCGCGGCACCGGGGAGCTGTTTTTT
NA	TRBD2	TRBV6-1	TRBJ2-3	CASSFSGDTDTQYF	TGTGCCAGCAGTTTTAGCGGGGACACAGATACGCAGTATTTT
NA	TRBD2	TRBV4-1	TRBJ2-1	CASSQDSSGATGNEQFF	TGCGCCAGCAGCCAAGATTCTAGCGGGGCGACTGGGAATGAGCAGTTCTTC
NA	NA	TRBV5-5	TRBJ2-7	CASSGEAMTGEQYF	TGTGCCAGCAGCGGCGAGGCGATGACGGGGGAGCAGTACTTC
NA	TRBD1	TRBV11-2	TRBJ2-1	CASSSRGTGDNEQFF	TGTGCCAGCAGCTCGCGAGGGACAGGGGACAATGAGCAGTTCTTC
NA	TRBD2	TRBV6-1	TRBJ2-1	CASRETSGLRDEQFF	TGTGCCAGCAGGGAGACTAGCGGGCTAAGGGATGAGCAGTTCTTC
NA	NA	TRBV14	TRBJ1-2	CASSPATGGYGYTF	TGTGCCAGCAGCCCGGCCACTGGCGGCTATGGCTACACCTTC
NA	NA	TRBV19	TRBJ2-7	CASSKNTYEQYF	TGTGCCAGTAGTAAAAATACCTACGAGCAGTACTTC
once	NA	TRBV7-9	TRBJ2-6	CASSTRQVAGANVLTF	TGTGCCAGCAGCACCCGACAGGTAGCTGGGGCCAACGTCCTGACTTTC
NA	NA	TRBV6-1	TRBJ1-2	CASSENSIYGYTF	TGTGCCAGCAGTGAAAACTCGATTTATGGCTACACCTTC
NA	TRBD1	TRBV19	TRBJ2-6	CASGSGQPFSGANVLTF	TGTGCCAGTGGGTCGGGACAGCCCTTTTCTGGGGCCAACGTCCTGACTTTC
NA	TRBD2	TRBV5-4	TRBJ2-5	CASSFGGERETQYF	TGTGCCAGCAGCTTCGGGGGGGAAAGAGAGACCCAGTACTTC
NA	TRBD1	TRBV7-8	TRBJ1-5	CASSSEDRVQPQHF	TGTGCCAGCAGCTCAGAGGACAGGGTTCAGCCCCAGCATTTT
NA	TRBD1	TRBV7-7	TRBJ2-5	CASSLGTEQETQYF	TGTGCTAGCAGCTTAGGGACAGAGCAAGAGACCCAGTACTTC
NA	NA	TRBV20-1	TRBJ2-7	CSAPQGYEQYF	TGCAGTGCTCCACAGGGTTACGAGCAGTACTTC
NA	NA	TRBV20-1	TRBJ2-5	CSVSERETQYF	TGCAGTGTATCGGAGAGGGAGACCCAGTACTTC
NA	TRBD1	TRBV7-2	TRBJ1-4	CASRRGQGEKLFF	TGTGCCAGCAGGAGGGGGCAGGGGGAAAAACTGTTTTTT
once	NA	TRBV4-2	TRBJ1-5	CASSHGEASNNQPQHF	TGTGCCAGCAGCCACGGGGAGGCATCGAACAATCAGCCCCAGCATTTT
few	TRBD1	TRBV19	TRBJ1-2	CASRARGQDYGYTF	TGTGCCAGTAGGGCCAGGGGGCAGGACTATGGCTACACCTTC
once	NA	TRBV29-1	TRBJ2-6	CSVAQGRASGANVLTF	TGCAGCGTTGCCCAGGGGCGTGCGTCTGGGGCCAACGTCCTGACTTTC
NA	NA	TRBV5-8	TRBJ2-3	CASSGGRTRSADTQYF	TGTGCCAGCAGCGGGGGGAGGACGAGAAGCGCAGATACGCAGTATTTT